This is a list of T cell receptor beta chains from one sample in a study of shared clonotypes between healthy human individuals. Method: immunoSEQ multiplex PCR; TCRdb's copy keeps in-frame clones and lacks some. Among 2 million to 2.5 million clones listed, 93% were seen once. Sequencing input: naive CD8+ T cells from PBMCs. Receptors were obtained from a man between 18 and 35 years old in good health. Some clones in this sample may be carry-over from other donors' samples. Each CDR3 is given with its conserved first and last residue. Each record gives: V gene, clone size, J gene, D gene, CDR3 DNA, CDR3 protein. D genes are given only for firm matches. Not every row has a clone size; where given, it reads once, few, many or a size class.

TRBV15	NA	TRBJ2-5	NA	TGTGCCACCAGCAGAGACCCTGGGCAGATCCAAGAGACCCAGTACTTC	CATSRDPGQIQETQYF
TRBV5-1	NA	TRBJ2-7	TRBD1	TGCGCCAGCAGCTTCGGACAGGGCTCCTACGAGCAGTACTTC	CASSFGQGSYEQYF
TRBV28	NA	TRBJ2-6	TRBD2	TGTGCCAGCAGTTTATGGACGGTGGCGGGGGGCTCTGGGGCCAACGTCCTGACTTTC	CASSLWTVAGGSGANVLTF
TRBV6-5	NA	TRBJ2-7	NA	TGTGCCAGCAGTTACTCATCAGGTCACAATACCTACGAGCAGTACTTC	CASSYSSGHNTYEQYF
TRBV7-9	once	TRBJ1-5	NA	TGTGCCAGCAGCTTAGTGGTGGGGGCGGTAGGCAATCAGCCCCAGCATTTT	CASSLVVGAVGNQPQHF
TRBV7-9	NA	TRBJ2-7	NA	TGTGCCAGCAGCTTTGGAGGCAGTCCCGTTGGCGAGCAGTACTTC	CASSFGGSPVGEQYF
TRBV2	NA	TRBJ1-5	NA	TGTGCCAGCAGTGAACGGTGGGGCTATAGCAATCAGCCCCAGCATTTT	CASSERWGYSNQPQHF
TRBV6-6	NA	TRBJ2-7	NA	TGTGCCAGCAGTTACTCGAGCCCCCTTAGATACGAGCAGTACTTC	CASSYSSPLRYEQYF
TRBV4-1	NA	TRBJ2-7	TRBD2	TGCGCCAGCAGCCAAGATAGGACTAGCGGGAGAGGATGGCAGTACTTC	CASSQDRTSGRGWQYF
TRBV7-9	NA	TRBJ1-3	NA	TGTGCCAGCAGCTCACCAGACTACCGGTGGGGAAACACCATATATTTT	CASSSPDYRWGNTIYF
TRBV28	once	TRBJ2-7	NA	TGTGCCAGCAGTTTATTGGCGGGGCCCGGCGAGCAGTACTTC	CASSLLAGPGEQYF
TRBV5-1	NA	TRBJ2-7	NA	TGCGCCAGCAGCTTGGGTGAGTTCTCCTACGAGCAGTACTTC	CASSLGEFSYEQYF
TRBV15	NA	TRBJ2-1	TRBD2	TGTGCCACCAGCAGTCGGACTAGCGGGAGCGATGAGCAGTTCTTC	CATSSRTSGSDEQFF
TRBV27	once	TRBJ2-1	TRBD1	TGTGCCAGCAGTTTATATCCCCGACAGGGCGACAATGAGCAGTTCTTC	CASSLYPRQGDNEQFF
TRBV6-5	NA	TRBJ2-2	NA	TGTGCCAGCAGTTACTCTATCACCGCCAGGGAGCTGTTTTTT	CASSYSITARELFF
TRBV29-1	NA	TRBJ1-2	NA	TGCAGCGTTGTGGACGGAAACTATGGCTACACCTTC	CSVVDGNYGYTF
TRBV19	NA	TRBJ2-5	NA	TGTGCCACCTCGAGGAACGCGTGGGAGCAAGAGACCCAGTACTTC	CATSRNAWEQETQYF
TRBV29-1	NA	TRBJ1-4	NA	TGCAGCGTTGAAACGGGGTTTAACGAAAAACTGTTTTTT	CSVETGFNEKLFF
TRBV29-1	NA	TRBJ1-1	NA	TGCAGCGTTGACACAGGGCGCAACACTGAAGCTTTCTTT	CSVDTGRNTEAFF
TRBV5-4	NA	TRBJ1-1	NA	TGTGCCAGCAGCCGGACTCAAGGCGGGGCTTTCTTT	CASSRTQGGAFF
TRBV11-2	NA	TRBJ2-4	NA	TGTGCCAGCAGCCCGGGTGGACGGAACCTAATAGCCAAAAACATTCAGTACTTC	CASSPGGRNLIAKNIQYF
TRBV28	NA	TRBJ1-5	NA	TGTGCCAGCAGCGATCCGGGCCCAGGGAGCAATCAGCCCCAGCATTTT	CASSDPGPGSNQPQHF
TRBV5-1	NA	TRBJ2-1	NA	TGCGCCAGCAGTCTGGGCAGGGTGGAGCAGTTCTTC	CASSLGRVEQFF
TRBV9	NA	TRBJ2-1	NA	TGTGCCAGCAGCGTATCCAAGGACAGTAGCTCCTACAATGAGCAGTTCTTC	CASSVSKDSSSYNEQFF
TRBV11-2	NA	TRBJ2-7	NA	TGTGCCAGCAGAAACAGAATCGGTGAGTACTTC	CASRNRIGEYF
TRBV10-3	NA	TRBJ2-5	NA	TGTGCCATCAGTGAGTCGATTAGTGGAGGAGAGCAGTACTTC	CAISESISGGEQYF
TRBV29-1	NA	TRBJ2-1	TRBD2	TGCAGCGTTGATAGCGGGAGTTCGTCCCCCTTCATAGAGCAGTTCTTC	CSVDSGSSSPFIEQFF
TRBV27	NA	TRBJ2-7	NA	TGTGCCAGCGCCGGGGACCTCCTAGACGAGCAGTACTTC	CASAGDLLDEQYF
TRBV9	NA	TRBJ2-7	NA	TGTGCCAGCAGCGTAGGTCTAGGTGAGGGGTACGAGCAGTACTTC	CASSVGLGEGYEQYF
TRBV5-1	NA	TRBJ2-1	NA	TGCGCCAGCAGCTTGGTAGCGGTAAAAAACAATGAGCAGTTCTTC	CASSLVAVKNNEQFF
TRBV19	NA	TRBJ1-1	NA	TGTGCCAGTAGTATTAGCAGGTCGACTGAAGCTTTCTTT	CASSISRSTEAFF
TRBV5-1	NA	TRBJ1-1	TRBD1	TGCGCCAGCAGCTTGGCCTCAGGGGGGACTGAAGCTTTCTTT	CASSLASGGTEAFF
TRBV28	NA	TRBJ2-7	TRBD1	TGTGCCAGCAGGCTAGGGGGCTTGGGCTACGAGCAGTACTTC	CASRLGGLGYEQYF
TRBV7-9	NA	TRBJ2-2	TRBD1	TGTGCCAGCTACGAACCCGGGACAGGGAGCCCCGGGGAGCTGTTTTTT	CASYEPGTGSPGELFF
TRBV9	NA	TRBJ2-2	TRBD2	TGTGCCAGCAGCGTCGGGACTAGCGGGGGTGGGGAGCTGTTTTTT	CASSVGTSGGGELFF
TRBV28	few	TRBJ2-2	TRBD2	TGTGCCAGCAGCCTTGAACTAGCGGGGGACACGAACACCGGGGAGCTGTTTTTT	CASSLELAGDTNTGELFF
TRBV11-2	NA	TRBJ1-1	NA	TGTGCCAGCAGCTTGGAAGGGAACTTGAACACTGAAGCTTTCTTT	CASSLEGNLNTEAFF
TRBV11-2	NA	TRBJ2-2	NA	TGTGCCAGCAGCTATTCCGGTGACACCGGGGAGCTGTTTTTT	CASSYSGDTGELFF
TRBV7-2	NA	TRBJ2-7	NA	TGTGCCAGCAGCTCGCGACAGACCGATCCCTACGAGCAGTACTTC	CASSSRQTDPYEQYF
TRBV7-2	NA	TRBJ1-5	TRBD1	TGTGCCAGCAGCGCGGGGACAGCTAACAATCAGCCCCAGCATTTT	CASSAGTANNQPQHF
TRBV28	NA	TRBJ2-1	NA	TGTGCCAGCAGCCGGGACCCCAGCTCCTACAATGAGCAGTTCTTC	CASSRDPSSYNEQFF
TRBV2	NA	TRBJ2-1	NA	TGTGCCAGCACCGGTAGCCCGGGGAGCTCCTACAATGAGCAGTTCTTC	CASTGSPGSSYNEQFF
TRBV5-4	NA	TRBJ2-7	TRBD2	TGTGCCAGCAGCTTGAGCGGGGGTGGCTACGAGCAGTACTTC	CASSLSGGGYEQYF
TRBV19	NA	TRBJ2-7	NA	TGTGCCAGTAGTATACACGGGGCAAGCTCCTACGAGCAGTACTTC	CASSIHGASSYEQYF
TRBV7-8	NA	TRBJ1-1	NA	TGTGCCAGCAGCTTAAGGGCGGGGAACACTGAAGCTTTCTTT	CASSLRAGNTEAFF
TRBV13	few	TRBJ2-7	NA	TGTGCCAGCAGCTTAGCGGAACCGAGCTCCTACGAGCAGTACTTC	CASSLAEPSSYEQYF
TRBV19	NA	TRBJ1-1	NA	TGTGCCAGTAGCATCTCCGGGAACATGAACACTGAAGCTTTCTTT	CASSISGNMNTEAFF
TRBV25-1	NA	TRBJ2-1	TRBD2	TGTGCCAGCAGTGACCCACTCCAGACTAGCGGGCAATCCAATGAGCAGTTCTTC	CASSDPLQTSGQSNEQFF
TRBV6-1	NA	TRBJ2-1	NA	TGTGCCAGCAGTGAAGTCATGGGAAATGAGCAGTTCTTC	CASSEVMGNEQFF
TRBV6-5	NA	TRBJ1-5	NA	TGTGCCAGCAGTACACTGGTAGATCAGCCCCAGCATTTT	CASSTLVDQPQHF
TRBV29-1	NA	TRBJ2-7	TRBD2	TGCAGCGTTGCCGTGGCTAGCGGGAGGGCCCCGTACGAGCAGTACTTC	CSVAVASGRAPYEQYF
TRBV29-1	once	TRBJ2-5	NA	TGCAGCTTTTGGGGGACCGCGGAAGAGACCCAGTACTTC	CSFWGTAEETQYF
TRBV4-3	NA	TRBJ2-3	TRBD2	TGCGCCAGCAGCCAAGTCGGTTCGGCGGGAGTCAGCACAGATACGCAGTATTTT	CASSQVGSAGVSTDTQYF
TRBV27	NA	TRBJ2-7	NA	TGTGCCAGCAGTTTATCGATTACAGCGAGCTCCTACGAGCAGTACTTC	CASSLSITASSYEQYF
TRBV5-1	NA	TRBJ2-1	TRBD2	TGCGCCAGCAGCACCTTTAGCGGGCGGCTCCACAATGAGCAGTTCTTC	CASSTFSGRLHNEQFF
TRBV18	NA	TRBJ2-7	NA	TGTGCCAGCTCACGTCCAGGAGCCGATGACGAGCAGTACTTC	CASSRPGADDEQYF
TRBV28	NA	TRBJ1-4	NA	TGTGCCAGCACCTTAGGCTTTCGGGAAAAACTGTTTTTT	CASTLGFREKLFF
TRBV2	NA	TRBJ2-3	NA	TGTGCCAGCACACGGGGATCGTCCCCAGATACGCAGTATTTT	CASTRGSSPDTQYF
TRBV4-2	NA	TRBJ2-1	TRBD2	TGTGCCAGCAGCCACGAGCAAGGGACAGAATACTTGGGACTAGCGGAGTACAATGAGCAGTTCTTC	CASSHEQGTEYLGLAEYNEQFF